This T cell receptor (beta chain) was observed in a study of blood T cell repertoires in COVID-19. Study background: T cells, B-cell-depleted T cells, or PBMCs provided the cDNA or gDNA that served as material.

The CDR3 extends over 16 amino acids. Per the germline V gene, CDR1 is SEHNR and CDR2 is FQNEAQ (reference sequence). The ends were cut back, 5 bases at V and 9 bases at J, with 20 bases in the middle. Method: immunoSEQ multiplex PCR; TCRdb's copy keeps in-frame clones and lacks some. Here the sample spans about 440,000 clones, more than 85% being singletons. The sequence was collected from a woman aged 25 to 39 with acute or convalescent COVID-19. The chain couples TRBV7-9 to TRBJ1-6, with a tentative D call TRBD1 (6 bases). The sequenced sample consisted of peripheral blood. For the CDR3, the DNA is TGTGCCAGCAGCCATGTCCGTGGGGGCGTTGTTTCACCCCTCCACTTT. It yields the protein CASSHVRGGVVSPLHF.